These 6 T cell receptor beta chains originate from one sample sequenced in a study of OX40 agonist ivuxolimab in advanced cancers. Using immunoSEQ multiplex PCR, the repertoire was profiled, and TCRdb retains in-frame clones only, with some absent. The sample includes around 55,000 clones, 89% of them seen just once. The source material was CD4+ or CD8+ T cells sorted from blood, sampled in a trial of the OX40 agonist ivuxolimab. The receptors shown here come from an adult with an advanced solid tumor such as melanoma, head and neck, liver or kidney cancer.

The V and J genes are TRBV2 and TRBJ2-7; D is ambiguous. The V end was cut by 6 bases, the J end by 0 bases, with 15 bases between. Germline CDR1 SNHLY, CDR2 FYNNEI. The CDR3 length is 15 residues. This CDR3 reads CASRRASSSSYEQYF. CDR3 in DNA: TGTGCCAGCAGGCGAGCGAGCTCGAGCTCCTACGAGCAGTACTTC.

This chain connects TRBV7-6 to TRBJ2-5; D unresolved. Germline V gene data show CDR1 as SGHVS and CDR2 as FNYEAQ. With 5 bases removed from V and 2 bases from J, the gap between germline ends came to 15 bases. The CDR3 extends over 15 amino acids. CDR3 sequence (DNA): TGTGCCAGCAGCGCCGCGAATTACTTTCAAGAGACCCAGTACTTC. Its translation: CASSAANYFQETQYF.

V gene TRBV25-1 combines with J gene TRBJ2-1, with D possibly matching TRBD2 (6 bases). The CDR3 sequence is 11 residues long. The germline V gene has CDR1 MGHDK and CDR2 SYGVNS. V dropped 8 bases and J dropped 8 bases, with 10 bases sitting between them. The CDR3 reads CASRSGHEQFF. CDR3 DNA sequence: TGTGCCAGCCGGAGCGGGCATGAGCAGTTCTTC.

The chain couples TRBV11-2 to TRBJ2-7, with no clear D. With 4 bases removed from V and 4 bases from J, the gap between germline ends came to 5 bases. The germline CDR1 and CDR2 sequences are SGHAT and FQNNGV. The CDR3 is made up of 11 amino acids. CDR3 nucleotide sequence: TGTGCCAGCAGCTCCTCTTACGAGCAGTACGTC. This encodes CASSSSYEQYV.

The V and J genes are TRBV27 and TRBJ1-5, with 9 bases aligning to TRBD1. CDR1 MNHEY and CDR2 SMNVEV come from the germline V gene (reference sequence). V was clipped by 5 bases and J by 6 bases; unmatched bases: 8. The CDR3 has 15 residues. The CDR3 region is CASSPTNRGLQPQHF. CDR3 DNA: TGTGCCAGCAGTCCAACCAACAGGGGGCTTCAGCCCCAGCATTTT.

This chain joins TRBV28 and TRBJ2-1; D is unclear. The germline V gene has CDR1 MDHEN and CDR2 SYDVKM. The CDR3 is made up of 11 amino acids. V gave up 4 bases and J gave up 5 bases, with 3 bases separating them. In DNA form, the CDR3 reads TGTGCCAGCAGTTCCCACAATGAGCAGTTCTTC. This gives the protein CASSSHNEQFF.